The sequence of this TCR beta chain was determined in a study of response to subunit inactivated influenza vaccine. This clonotype was seen at least ten times. The CDR3 sequence is 13 residues long. CDR1 and CDR2 (germline): SEHNR, FQNEAQ (reference sequence). V gave up 1 base and J gave up 4 bases, with 7 bases separating them. TCRdb ran MiXCR on the RT-PCR reads and lists one entry per CDR3 protein. The sample holds approximately 170,000 distinct CDR3 sequences; roughly 12% are singletons and the top ten take about 31%. A further study also used this sample, focusing on T cells expressing NK-cell markers. Per that study: cDNA encoding TCR beta was synthesized via 5'RACE template switching incorporating UMIs. Sorted CD3+CD56+NKG2C+, CD3+CD56+NKG2C- and CD3+CD56-NKG2C+ T-cell subsets were beta-chain profiled. With respect to HCMV, most of the eight sequenced donors were seropositive, and one was seronegative.

The specimen was CD8+ T cells sorted from PBMCs, collected about 12 days after vaccination. This receptor was identified in a man in his fifties or sixties who received an inactivated influenza vaccine. The chain carries TRBV7-9 and TRBJ1-2; D unclear. This CDR3 reads CASSLGILYGYTF. In DNA form, the CDR3 reads TGTGCCAGCAGCTTAGGGATCCTCTATGGCTACACCTTC.